The rows below give T cell receptor beta chains drawn from one sample of a study of T cells in Graves' hyperthyroidism and ophthalmopathy. MiXCR, applied by TCRdb to the multiplex PCR reads, yields one record per CDR3 protein. The top ten hold around 67% of the sample, which has 370,000 or so distinct CDR3 sequences, 20% to 30% seen once. The specimen sequenced was blood. These receptors came from a man in his forties or fifties with Graves' hyperthyroidism. Each CDR3 is given with its conserved first and last residue. D genes are given only for firm matches. The size field is filled for only some rows; it gives once, few, many or a size class.

-	-	TRBJ1-2	TRBV30	TGTGCCTGGAGCGGGGGCGCACATTTGTACACCTTC	CAWSGGAHLYTF
TRBD1	few	TRBJ2-7	TRBV7-2	TGTGCCACATCCCAGACAGGGGATTACGAGCAGTACTTC	CATSQTGDYEQYF
TRBD1	-	TRBJ2-3	TRBV5-1	TGCGCCAGCAGCCCCCCGGGACAGGGGTCAGATACGCAGTATTTT	CASSPPGQGSDTQYF
-	-	TRBJ2-5	TRBV6-1	TGTGCCAGCAGACTCTCGGGATCCCAAGAGACCCAGTACTTC	CASRLSGSQETQYF
TRBD2	many	TRBJ2-3	TRBV7-8	TGTGCCAGCAGCTCGAGCGGGAGACAGGCAGATACGCAGTATTTT	CASSSSGRQADTQYF
-	-	TRBJ1-1	TRBV4-1	TGCGCCAGCAGCCAAGACAGGGAAAGCACTGAAGCTTTCTTT	CASSQDRESTEAFF
TRBD1	-	TRBJ1-4	TRBV7-9	TGTGCCGGAGGACAGGGTAATGAAAAACTGTTTTTT	CAGGQGNEKLFF
-	-	TRBJ2-7	TRBV10-3	TGTGCCATCAGTTTAACAGCATACGAGCAGTACTTC	CAISLTAYEQYF
-	many	TRBJ1-1	TRBV20-1	TGCAGTGCACATGGGGGATTCGACACTGAAGCTTTCTTT	CSAHGGFDTEAFF
TRBD2	many	TRBJ2-7	TRBV5-1	TGCGCCAGCAGCGACGGGACTAGCGGGAGAGTTGAGCAGTACTTC	CASSDGTSGRVEQYF
-	many	TRBJ2-3	TRBV2	TGTGCCAGCAGTGAACTAAGCAGCACAGATACGCAGTATTTT	CASSELSSTDTQYF
-	-	TRBJ2-2	TRBV2	TGTGCCAGCAGCCGAACAGGGAGCCCCAGCACCGGGGAGCTGTTTTTT	CASSRTGSPSTGELFF
-	few	TRBJ2-7	TRBV11-2	TGTGCCAGCAGCTTTTTGGGACAAGGCCAGCACGAGCAGTACTTC	CASSFLGQGQHEQYF
-	many	TRBJ2-3	TRBV2	TGTGCCAGCAGGGAACGGACCCCCGTCGATACGCAGTATTTT	CASRERTPVDTQYF
-	few	TRBJ2-7	TRBV6-6	TGTGCCAGCAGTTACTCGTCTTCCGGAGGCGAGCAGTACTTC	CASSYSSSGGEQYF
-	few	TRBJ1-5	TRBV7-3	TGTGCCAGCAGCTTCTTGGCTCAGCCCCAGCATTTT	CASSFLAQPQHF
-	-	TRBJ2-3	TRBV20-1	TGCAGTGCTACCCGAAGGGGCGCGGACACTACAGATACGCAGTATTTT	CSATRRGADTTDTQYF
-	-	TRBJ1-1	TRBV18	TGTGCCAGCTCAAGGGAACAGAACACTGAAGCTTTCTTT	CASSREQNTEAFF
TRBD1	-	TRBJ1-5	TRBV6-2/TRBV6-3	TGTGCCAGCAGCCGGGACAGTTGGGATCAGCCCCAGCATTTT	CASSRDSWDQPQHF
-	few	TRBJ2-7	TRBV28	TGTGCCAGCAGTTTCCTAGGGGGGGCTAGCGCTATCTACGAGCAGTACTTC	CASSFLGGASAIYEQYF
TRBD2	few	TRBJ2-3	TRBV7-2	TGTGCCAGCAGCTTAGTGCGGGAGGCCCCTCATACGCAGTATTTT	CASSLVREAPHTQYF
TRBD2	-	TRBJ2-1	TRBV30	TGTGCCTGGAGTAACTGGGCGGGAGCGAGTTACAATGAGCAGTTCTTC	CAWSNWAGASYNEQFF
-	many	TRBJ2-7	TRBV4-1	TGCGCCAGCAGCCAAGAAGTCAGGGCAACCTACGAGCAGTACTTC	CASSQEVRATYEQYF
-	once	TRBJ2-7	TRBV7-9	TGTGCCAGCAGCTTAGTTGGCCGGCAGTTTGACTCCTACGAGCAGTACTTC	CASSLVGRQFDSYEQYF
-	-	TRBJ2-3	TRBV28	TGTGCCAGCAGTTTAGGGGCTAGCCGGGGCACAGATACGCAGTATTTT	CASSLGASRGTDTQYF
-	many	TRBJ2-1	TRBV11-1	TGTGCCAGCAGCACGGACAGAGGGACTGAGCAGTTCTTC	CASSTDRGTEQFF
-	few	TRBJ1-2	TRBV6-5	TGTGCCAGCAGTTACGAACGGGGCGTACGAATAAACCCGGCCGGCTACACCTTC	CASSYERGVRINPAGYTF
TRBD1	few	TRBJ1-6	TRBV27	TGTGCCAGCGCCGGACAGGGAGGTTCACCCCTCCACTTT	CASAGQGGSPLHF
-	-	TRBJ2-1	TRBV3-1	TGTGCCAGCAGCCAATTTTCCCCCGGGAGTGAATACAATGAGCAGTTCTTC	CASSQFSPGSEYNEQFF
-	-	TRBJ1-1	TRBV5-1	TGTGCCAGCAGCGCCCTAGACCGATACACTGAAGCTTTCTTT	CASSALDRYTEAFF
-	many	TRBJ2-1	TRBV11-2	TGTGCCAGCAGCTTCCAGCTAATGGCCTACAATGAGCAGTTCTTC	CASSFQLMAYNEQFF
TRBD2	once	TRBJ2-7	TRBV19	TGTGCCAGTAGTATTGATAGCGGGAGTCTTTGGTCCTACGAGCAGTACTTC	CASSIDSGSLWSYEQYF
TRBD2	once	TRBJ2-1	TRBV7-3	TGTGCCAGCAGCGAAAGCGGGAGCGGGAGCAATGAGCAGTTCTTC	CASSESGSGSNEQFF
-	-	TRBJ2-7	TRBV28	TGTGCCAGCAGTCCGGGGATTTCCTACGAGCAGTACTTC	CASSPGISYEQYF
-	few	TRBJ2-7	TRBV3-1	TGTGCCAGCAGCCAATTTGAGGGCACAGGTCGCGCCAAGAAATCGTGGGAGCAGTACTTC	CASSQFEGTGRAKKSWEQYF
-	-	TRBJ2-2	TRBV2	TGTGCCAGCAGATGGGGGGCCGGGGAGCTGTTTTTT	CASRWGAGELFF
TRBD1	few	TRBJ2-2	TRBV28	TGTGCCACCTTACAGGGGGCCTACACCGGGGAGCTGTTTTTT	CATLQGAYTGELFF
-	few	TRBJ2-7	TRBV19	TGTGCCAGTAGTATGCCCGGGATAGCCTACGAGCAGTACTTC	CASSMPGIAYEQYF
-	-	TRBJ2-2	TRBV13	TGTGCCAGCAGCGTAGGGGGGGTTGGCACCGGGGAGCTGTTTTTT	CASSVGGVGTGELFF
TRBD2	-	TRBJ2-1	TRBV12-3/TRBV12-4	TGTGCCAGCAGTTTAGACCGAGCGGGGTACAATGAGCAGTTCTTC	CASSLDRAGYNEQFF
-	-	TRBJ2-3	TRBV6-1	TGTGCCAGCCAGCGCCACACAGATACGCAGTATTTT	CASQRHTDTQYF
-	-	TRBJ1-1	TRBV2	TGTGCCAGCAGTGAAGCGCTTCGGAGTGGGCAGGGAGGAAAGACTGAAGCTTTCTTT	CASSEALRSGQGGKTEAFF
TRBD1	few	TRBJ1-2	TRBV3-1	TGTGCCAGCAGCCAACCGGACAGGGTTGGCTACACCTTC	CASSQPDRVGYTF
-	few	TRBJ1-1	TRBV6-2/TRBV6-3	TGTGCCAGCAGAGGGTTTGCGAGAAGGAACACTGAAGCTTTCTTT	CASRGFARRNTEAFF
-	many	TRBJ2-3	TRBV7-2	TGTGCCAGCAGCTTAGGCTACTTCAACACAGATACGCAGTATTTT	CASSLGYFNTDTQYF
-	-	TRBJ2-5	TRBV6-1	TGTGCCAGCATGGCCAGCCAAGAGACCCAGTACTTC	CASMASQETQYF
-	-	TRBJ1-5	TRBV30	TGTGCCTGGAGTGTAGAGGGCAATCAGCCCCAGCATTTT	CAWSVEGNQPQHF
-	many	TRBJ2-7	TRBV7-9	TGTGCCAGCAGCTCGATTACAGCAAGCTACGAGCAGTACTTC	CASSSITASYEQYF
-	few	TRBJ2-1	TRBV27	TGTGCCAGCGGACCAGACGGCACCCACTACAATGAGCAGTTCTTC	CASGPDGTHYNEQFF
TRBD1	many	TRBJ2-6	TRBV7-3	TGTGCCAGCAGCCAGGGGGTCTCTGGGGCCAACGTCCTGACTTTC	CASSQGVSGANVLTF
TRBD2	few	TRBJ2-2	TRBV7-2	TGTGCCAGCAGCCTTAGTCCGGGGGAGGGCGGCGGGGAGCTGTTTTTT	CASSLSPGEGGGELFF
TRBD1	-	TRBJ1-2	TRBV30	TGTGCCTACGCGAGACAGGGGAACTATGGCTACACCTTC	CAYARQGNYGYTF
TRBD1	-	TRBJ2-1	TRBV27	TGTGCCAGCAGTCCAAGCGACAGGGCCTACAATGAGCAGTTCTTC	CASSPSDRAYNEQFF
-	-	TRBJ2-3	TRBV4-1	TGCGCCAGCAGCCCGACAGGTTCCCCCCTAGATACGCAGTATTTT	CASSPTGSPLDTQYF
TRBD1	-	TRBJ2-7	TRBV6-1	TGTGCCAGCAGTGAAGCGCTTCGTGGGGACAGGAACTACGAGCAGTACTTC	CASSEALRGDRNYEQYF
-	-	TRBJ1-1	TRBV15	TGTGCCACCAGCAGACCGGGACAGAACACTGAAGCTTTCTTT	CATSRPGQNTEAFF
-	-	TRBJ1-2	TRBV9	TGTGCCAGCAGCCCTACCCTCGGAAACTCGAACTATGGCTACACCTTC	CASSPTLGNSNYGYTF
TRBD1	few	TRBJ2-7	TRBV6-1	TGTGCCAGCAGACCACTCGACAGGGGTGGTTACGAGCAGTACTTC	CASRPLDRGGYEQYF
TRBD2	few	TRBJ2-4	TRBV27	TGTGCCAGCAGCCCCGGGACTAGCGGACTCAAAAACATTCAGTACTTC	CASSPGTSGLKNIQYF
-	-	TRBJ2-7	TRBV12-5	TGTGCTAGTGGTTTGGTAATCGGGAATGAGCAGTACTTC	CASGLVIGNEQYF